The subject of this entry is one T cell receptor beta chain. Trimming cost V 0 bases and J 5 bases, with 8 bases left between them. This CDR3 is 13 amino acids long. CDR1 SGHNT and CDR2 YYREEE come from the germline V gene (reference sequence). Original analysis: Nucleated cell number was recorded as an estimate derived from reference gene primer amplification. Libraries were prepared by immunoSEQ multiplex PCR; TCRdb keeps only in-frame clonotypes and omits some of them. For V, J and clone size, that table is used; D and trimming come from the DNA. The top ten clones hold 9.7% of a sample with 66,000 or so clones, around 80% of them seen once. These data originate in a study of blood T cell repertoires in COVID-19. Study information: Collection of acute and convalescent COVID-19 samples took place in the United States, Italy and Spain. Nucleic acid was either cDNA or gDNA, and it came from T cells, B-cell-depleted T cells, or PBMCs.

Sequences were obtained from peripheral blood. The source of this sequence is a human donor in a cohort sampled during active COVID-19. V is TRBV5-4 and J is TRBJ2-5; TRBD2 might be the D (6 bases). The CDR3 here is CASSLEAGETQYF. As DNA, the CDR3 is TGTGCCAGCAGCTTGGAGGCGGGGGAGACCCAGTACTTC.